The entry that follows covers one T cell receptor beta chain sequence. The data derive from a study of blood T cell repertoires in COVID-19. Study overall: Samples of COVID-19 (acute and convalescent) were obtained from the United States, Italy and Spain. Sample material is recorded as cDNA or gDNA derived from T cells, B-cell-depleted T cells, or PBMCs.

In the source study's methods: Quantification of nucleated cells was approximated via reference gene primer amplification. Clones were sequenced by immunoSEQ multiplex PCR, and TCRdb holds only the in-frame ones, with some missing. The DNA was the basis for D and trimming; V, J and clone size are from that table. The sample yields about 200,000 clones, about 88% seen once. Germline CDR1 and CDR2: LNHDA and SQIVND (reference sequence). Trimming removed 10 bases from V and 5 bases from J, with 21 bases in between. The CDR3 totals 15 residues. Material: peripheral blood. This clonotype originated in a woman older than 75 with acute or convalescent COVID-19. V usage is TRBV19 and J usage is TRBJ2-1; no clear D gene. CDR3 bases: TGTGCCACCCTCTCCAAGGCTAGTATCCACAATGAGCAGTTCTTC. Translation: CATLSKASIHNEQFF. Filled out from reference TRBV19 and TRBJ2-1, the complete variable domain reads DGGITQSPKYLFRKEGQNVTLSCEQNLNHDAMYWYRQDPGQGLRLIYYSQIVNDFQKGDIAEGYSVSREKKESFPLTVTSAQKNPTAFYLCATLSKASIHNEQFFGPGTRLTVL.